What follows describes a single TCR beta chain. This clone came up a few times. Which antigen it targets is not known. The sample holds no much larger clone one base away, and base qualities are not on file. The entire amount of isolated RNA was reverse transcribed using the High Capacity cDNA Reverse Transcription Kit, so the sequenced TCRB transcripts were expressed ones. Naive, central memory and regulatory T cell samples underwent deep immunoSEQ sequencing, averaging about 3.57 million total reads per sample. Sorted cells were lysed in RLT buffer and RNA was extracted with DNase-treated RNeasy Micro or Mini kits, depending on cell number. Each cell subset was processed on its own to prevent cross-contamination, while patient and healthy donor samples were processed together. Using the immunoSEQ multiplex PCR, TCRB sequences were amplified from cDNA into 87-bp fragments spanning the CDR3 region. The amplicons were sequenced using the Illumina HiSeq platform. The published analysis was carried out like this. PCR bias was computationally corrected using synthetic template baselines, reads within Hamming distance 2 were collapsed, and singletons that could not be merged were discarded. Reads were aligned against IMGT to assign V, D and J genes, CDR3 length and insertions or deletions at six rearrangement sites. Within each subset, clonotype counts were normalized to the number of sorted cells before true diversity and Gini coefficients were calculated with the tcR R package. The overlap coefficient, calculated on TCRB nucleotide sequences, was used to measure repertoire sharing. Out-of-frame TCRB sequences from naive cells were analyzed as a proxy for the pre-selection repertoire. Entries here come from immuneACCESS through TCRdb and include only in-frame sequences with V and J called. Some clones fail to appear in such tables; in the studies checked, an unresolved V gene covers under half of the shortfall, and the cause of the remainder is unknown. V and J calls and clone size come straight from that table; D and trimming were deduced from the DNA. Within this sample are around 450,000 clones, with over 10% of them counted one time only. The ten largest clones take up roughly 0.046% of the sample.

The data stem from a study of beta chain features in type 1 diabetes (dated by TCRdb to the late 2010s). About the investigation overall: Patients and healthy donors did not differ in mean age, gender distribution, total cell number or subset yield. A total of about 100,000,000 sorted cells were examined across all samples, and RNA yield correlated strongly with the number of cells per subset. In the study, recently diagnosed type 1 diabetes patients and matched healthy donors were compared on the TCRB repertoires of their sorted circulating CD4+ T cell subsets. Whereas all 30 or so donors provided naive and central memory subsets, regulatory and stem cell-like memory subsets were isolated from just 8 patients and about 8 healthy donors. The investigation overall reported the following: Naive, central memory and regulatory TCRB repertoires appeared to be more alike among patients than among healthy donors. Type 1 diabetes patients showed a moderate but significant shortening of TCRB CDR3 length in all four CD4+ subsets. Because cDNA was sequenced instead of genomic DNA, highly expressing activated cells could be over-represented, though the groups showed no difference in activation or CD3 levels. At VDJ recombination sites, patients with type 1 diabetes made fewer insertions and deleted more nucleotides, a pattern implying thymic rearrangement abnormalities. Shorter templates might have been favored by PCR, but patient and control samples were amplified and corrected together, so both groups would have been affected equally by any skew. HLA sub-analyses involved small numbers of individuals, so any influence of HLA type on TCRB rearrangement remained unresolved.

From each donor, a single peripheral blood sample of about 100 mL on average was drawn into heparinised tubes. Using a panel that included CD45RO, CCR7, CD25, CD127, CD95 and CD27, naive, central memory, regulatory and stem cell-like memory CD4+ T cells were sorted on a BD FACSAria II. Every sorted population had a purity above 95%. Right away, PBMCs were isolated by Lymphoprep density gradient centrifugation and were stained directly, with no culture step. So that batch effects would be minimized, each experiment stained and sorted samples in pairs, pairing one healthy donor with one patient. Sample: naive CD4+ T cells from blood. This sample's cell subset or site label indicates: true naive CD4+ T cells. The sequence came from a woman aged 18-29 years in good health.

The CDR3 sequence is CASSPPGSTDTQYF. The sequenced DNA: TGTGCCAGCAGCCCCCCGGGTAGCACAGATACGCAGTATTTT. This sequence uses TRBV6-5 and TRBJ2-3; there is no confident call for the D gene. The CDR3, from cysteine to phenylalanine, totals 14 residues. Only the CDR3 DNA stays, 42 bases, in frame from base 1. Sequences MNHEY (CDR1) and SVGAGI (CDR2) are obtained from the germline V gene. V is pared back by 6 bases and J by 0 bases, with 10 bases lying between the germline termini.